This T cell receptor (beta chain) was retrieved from a study of cytomegalovirus exposure and HLA in healthy donors. PCR involved 60 Vbeta and 13 Jbeta primers. Profiling relied on immunoSEQ multiplex PCR, and the TCRdb table lists in-frame clones only, not all of them. The sample lists about 130,000 clones; 65% to 90% were seen once. Between the trimmed V and J ends, which lost 3 bases and 5 bases, there was a span of 10 bases. In germline, CDR1 is LNHDA, CDR2 SQIVND (reference sequence). CDR3 length: 13 amino acids. The sequenced sample was PBMCs. The sequence was obtained from a man aged 50 or older in good health and CMV-seronegative. The chain employs TRBV19 and TRBJ2-5; the D gene is possibly TRBD2 (6 bases). The DNA for the CDR3 is TGTGCCAGTAGTATGAGTGCGGGGGAGACCCAGTACTTC. Encoded protein: CASSMSAGETQYF.